Below, 12 T cell receptor beta chains from the same sample are listed, as sequenced in a study of shared clonotypes between healthy human individuals. Profiled with immunoSEQ multiplex PCR; TCRdb holds only in-frame clones, not every one. Here the sample spans 850,000 to 1,100,000 clones, approximately 80% being singletons. Sequencing was carried out using memory CD4+ T cells from PBMCs. The subset is: CD45RA-negative fraction. The receptor source for this set is a man younger than 35 in good health. Some clones in this sample may be carry-over from other donors' samples.

The chain combines TRBV7-6 with TRBJ2-3; unclear D gene. This CDR3 contains 12 residues. Trimming cost V 5 bases and J 7 bases, with 10 bases left between them. Germline CDR1 and CDR2: SGHVS and FNYEAQ. The CDR3 sequence is CASSRTVNTQYF. The CDR3 DNA reads TGTGCCAGCAGCCGGACGGTGAATACGCAGTATTTT. Combining the CDR3 with reference TRBV7-6 and TRBJ2-3 gives the whole variable domain GAGVSQSPRYKVTKRGQDVALRCDPISGHVSLYWYRQALGQGPEFLTYFNYEAQQDKSGLPNDRFSAERPEGSISTLTIQRTEQRDSAMYRCASSRTVNTQYFGPGTRLTVL.

The sample holds a few counts of this clone. The V call is TRBV6-5, the J call TRBJ1-1; D uncertain. The CDR3 extends over 13 amino acids. Trimming shortened V by 8 bases and J by 3 bases, and 13 bases separated the two germline ends. Germline CDR1 and CDR2: MNHEY and SVGAGI. CDR3 loop: CASLTRGYTEAFF. The CDR3 coding sequence is TGTGCCAGCCTGACGCGGGGATACACTGAAGCTTTCTTT.

The chain joins TRBV7-8 to TRBJ2-1, with D tentatively TRBD2 (6 bases). The CDR3 is 14 residues long. The V and J ends lost 1 base and 5 bases respectively, with 9 bases between them. Looked up from germline, CDR1 is SGHVS and CDR2 is FQNEAQ. Here the CDR3 reads CASSLGGTHNEQFF. The DNA of the CDR3 is TGTGCCAGCAGCTTAGGAGGGACTCACAATGAGCAGTTCTTC.

This chain joins TRBV5-1 and TRBJ1-2; no reliable D call. Germline CDR1 is SGHRS and CDR2 is YFSETQ. V lost 6 bases and J 5 bases, leaving 14 bases between the germline ends. This CDR3 has 13 residues. CDR3 sequence: CASMEYPGYGYTF. Written as DNA, the CDR3 is TGCGCCAGCATGGAGTATCCCGGTTATGGCTACACCTTC.

This chain joins TRBV4-1 and TRBJ2-7; the D call may be TRBD1 or TRBD2 (5 bases each). Trimming took off 1 base at V and 2 bases at J, with 15 bases between the two ends. CDR3 length: 16 amino acids. CDR1 is MGHRA, CDR2 YSYEKL, per germline. The CDR3 region has the DNA TGCGCCAGCAGCCAAGCTTTCCGGGACGGACCCTACGAGCAGTACTTC. Its translation is CASSQAFRDGPYEQYF.

This rearrangement joins TRBV7-2 to TRBJ1-1; the D is unclear. Trimming removed 0 bases from V and 10 bases from J, with 9 bases in between. Looked up from germline, CDR1 is SGHTA and CDR2 is FQGNSA. This CDR3 is built from 12 residues. CDR3 sequence reads: CASSLASRRAFF. The CDR3 DNA follows: TGTGCCAGCAGCTTAGCTAGCAGGCGAGCTTTCTTT. Based on the CDR3 plus reference TRBV7-2 and TRBJ1-1, the full variable domain is GAGVSQSPSNKVTEKGKDVELRCDPISGHTALYWYRQSLGQGLEFLIYFQGNSAPDKSGLPSDRFSAERTGGSVSTLTIQRTQQEDSAVYLCASSLASRRAFFGQGTRLTVV.

V usage is TRBV6-1 and J usage is TRBJ2-7; D ambiguous. CDR1 is MNHNS, CDR2 SASEGT, per germline. V was clipped by 6 bases and J by 0 bases, with 12 bases between them. CDR3 size: 14 residues. The CDR3 loop reads CASRVQMASYEQYF. CDR3 sequence (DNA): TGTGCCAGCAGGGTACAGATGGCCTCCTACGAGCAGTACTTC.

The chain combines TRBV7-8 with TRBJ1-2; tentatively, D is TRBD1 (5 bases). CDR1 is SGHVS and CDR2 is FQNEAQ in the germline V gene. The CDR3 extends over 13 amino acids. The V gene lost 5 bases and the J gene lost 3 bases, with 10 bases spanning the gap. CDR3 coding DNA: TGTGCCAGCAGCCCGGGGGAGGACTATGGCTACACCTTC. As protein: CASSPGEDYGYTF.

This clone was seen more than once but under ten times. The J gene is TRBJ1-5, the V gene TRBV15; D gene unclear. Germline V gene data show CDR1 as LNHNV and CDR2 as YYDKDF (reference sequence). Trimming stripped 3 bases from V and 6 bases from J, with 9 bases between. This CDR3 is built from 13 residues. The CDR3 DNA reads TGTGCCACCAGCAGTGACTTTTCTCAGCCCCAGCATTTT. Translation gives CATSSDFSQPQHF.

The chain carries TRBV21-1 and TRBJ1-3; the table's D call of TRBD1 was not tested on the DNA. TRBV21-1 is classified as a pseudogene. The CDR3 is made up of 16 amino acids. CDR3 in DNA: TGTGCCAGCAGCACCGGGGACAGGCGCTCTGGAAACACCATATATTTT. It specifies CASSTGDRRSGNTIYF.

The rearrangement uses TRBV27 and TRBJ1-1; 10 bases fit TRBD1. Looked up from germline, CDR1 is MNHEY and CDR2 is SMNVEV (reference sequence). The CDR3 loop spans 17 amino acids. The trim removed 6 bases at V and 1 base at J, leaving 11 bases unmatched. In nucleotides, the CDR3 is TGTGCCAGCAGATACCGAGTGGGGACAGGGGCGAACACTGAAGCTTTCTTT. Its translation is CASRYRVGTGANTEAFF.

This chain's CDR3 is CASSLGAETYEQYF. The DNA of the CDR3 is TGCGCCAGCAGCTTGGGCGCGGAAACCTACGAGCAGTACTTC. The chain joins TRBV5-1 to TRBJ2-7; no definite D call. Trimming stripped 0 bases from V and 2 bases from J, with 9 bases between. CDR3 length equals 14 residues. CDR1 SGHRS and CDR2 YFSETQ come from the germline V gene.